The clone carrying this T cell receptor beta chain was detected only once. The CDR3 runs 15 residues. The germline CDR1 and CDR2 sequences are LNHDA and SQIVND (reference sequence). The trim removed 7 bases at V and 4 bases at J, leaving 10 bases unmatched. This specimen belongs to a study of blood T cell repertoires in COVID-19. Per the original data handling: Scientists estimated how many nucleated cells there were by amplifying reference gene primers. Profiled with immunoSEQ multiplex PCR; TCRdb holds only in-frame clones, not every one. V, J and clone size are those of that table, while D and trimming were read from the DNA. The data show 100,000 to 150,000 clones, around 76% seen once.

The sample was peripheral blood. The chain couples TRBV19 to TRBJ1-5, with 7 bases lining up with TRBD1. The receptor comes from a man aged 70 or older with acute or convalescent COVID-19. The CDR3 region has the DNA TGTGCCAGTACCACAATTAGGGGACAGAATCAGCCCCAGCATTTT. It yields the protein CASTTIRGQNQPQHF.